This record concerns one T cell receptor (beta chain) sequence. This table comes from immunoSEQ multiplex PCR, and its TCRdb copy is limited to in-frame clones, with some not included. The sample has 10,000 or so clones, more than 80% seen once. This CDR3 spans 17 amino acids. Germline trimming cut 2 bases from V and 7 bases from J; bases unmatched to any gene: 10. Germline values: CDR1 SGHRS, CDR2 YFSETQ. This sample is drawn from a study of T cell changes during pregnancy in multiple sclerosis. This chain links TRBV5-1 with TRBJ2-1; the match to TRBD2 covers 12 bases. The source material was CD8+ T cells from peripheral blood mononuclear cells, sampled in the third trimester of pregnancy. This TCR came from a female donor in good health, enrolled as a control in a pregnancy study. This CDR3 is CASSFRTSGTFLNEQFF. CDR3 nucleotides: TGCGCCAGCAGCTTTAGGACTAGCGGGACCTTTTTAAATGAGCAGTTCTTC.